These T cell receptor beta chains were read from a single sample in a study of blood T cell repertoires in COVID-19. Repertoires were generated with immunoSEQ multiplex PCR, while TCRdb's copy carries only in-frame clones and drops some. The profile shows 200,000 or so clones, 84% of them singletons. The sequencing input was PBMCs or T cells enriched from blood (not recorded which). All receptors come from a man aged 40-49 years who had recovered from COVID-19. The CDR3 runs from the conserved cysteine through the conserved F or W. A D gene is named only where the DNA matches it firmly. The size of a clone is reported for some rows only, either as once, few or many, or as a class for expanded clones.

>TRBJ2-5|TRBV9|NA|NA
CASSGSGTRRETQYF
TGTGCCAGCAGCGGTTCCGGGACTCGAAGGGAGACCCAGTACTTC
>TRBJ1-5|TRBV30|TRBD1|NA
CACQGTGYQPQHF
TGTGCCTGCCAAGGGACAGGGTATCAGCCCCAGCATTTT
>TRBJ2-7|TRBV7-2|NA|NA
CASSVEIYEQYF
TGTGCCAGCAGTGTAGAAATCTACGAGCAGTACTTC
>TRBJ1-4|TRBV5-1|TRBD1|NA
CASSQMRQGNEKLFF
TGCGCCAGCAGCCAGATGCGACAGGGGAATGAAAAACTGTTTTTT
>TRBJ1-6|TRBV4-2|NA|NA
CASSQGGDSPLHF
TGTGCCAGCAGCCAAGGGGGGGATTCACCCCTCCACTTT
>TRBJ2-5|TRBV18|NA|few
CASSRRAQETQYF
TGTGCCAGCTCGCGAAGAGCGCAAGAGACCCAGTACTTC
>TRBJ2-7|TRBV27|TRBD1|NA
CASSLFTGELSEQYF
TGTGCCAGCAGTTTATTCACAGGGGAGCTGTCCGAGCAGTACTTC
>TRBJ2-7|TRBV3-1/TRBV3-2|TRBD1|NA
CASRRTGTELDGQYF
TGTGCCAGCAGACGTACCGGGACAGAACTAGATGGGCAGTACTTC
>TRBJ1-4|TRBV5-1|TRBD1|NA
CASSLTGGNEKLFF
TGCGCCAGCAGCTTGACAGGGGGGAATGAAAAACTGTTTTTT
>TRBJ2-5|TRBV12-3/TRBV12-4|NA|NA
CASSSQETQYF
TGTGCCAGCAGCTCGCAAGAGACCCAGTACTTC
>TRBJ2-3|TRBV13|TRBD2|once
CASRSGASGWDTQYF
TGTGCCAGCAGGTCCGGGGCTAGCGGGTGGGATACGCAGTATTTT
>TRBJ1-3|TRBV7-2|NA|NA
CASSFDSTGNTIYF
TGTGCCAGCAGCTTTGACAGTACCGGAAACACCATATATTTT
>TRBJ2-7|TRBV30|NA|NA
CAWSVGLDVYEQYF
TGTGCCTGGAGTGTCGGTCTAGACGTCTACGAGCAGTACTTC
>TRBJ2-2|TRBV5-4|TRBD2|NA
CASSPLAGDTGELFF
TGTGCCAGCAGCCCCCTAGCGGGAGACACCGGGGAGCTGTTTTTT
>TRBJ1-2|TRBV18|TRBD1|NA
CASSPLAYRDRKANYGYTF
TGTGCCAGCTCACCACTTGCTTACCGGGACAGGAAGGCTAACTATGGCTACACCTTC
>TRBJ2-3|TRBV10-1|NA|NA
CASSGTNLDTQYF
TGCGCCAGCAGTGGAACAAATCTGGATACGCAGTATTTT
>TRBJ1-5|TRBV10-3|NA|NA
CAISESYGNQPQHF
TGTGCCATCAGTGAGTCGTACGGGAATCAGCCCCAGCATTTT
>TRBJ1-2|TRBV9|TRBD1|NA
CASSVRQGTGYTF
TGTGCCAGCAGCGTTAGACAGGGGACAGGCTACACCTTC
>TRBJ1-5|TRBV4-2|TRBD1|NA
CASSQEQGSRQPQHF
TGTGCCAGCAGCCAGGAACAGGGGTCCCGTCAGCCCCAGCATTTT
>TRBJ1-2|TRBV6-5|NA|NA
CASSYSSVTNYGYTF
TGTGCCAGCAGTTACTCGTCCGTTACTAACTATGGCTACACCTTC
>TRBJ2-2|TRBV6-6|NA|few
CASSPRGLRVNTGELFF
TGTGCCAGCAGTCCCCGTGGCCTCCGGGTAAACACCGGGGAGCTGTTTTTT
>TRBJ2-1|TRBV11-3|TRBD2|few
CASSPRLAGGGNEQFF
TGTGCCAGCAGCCCACGTCTAGCGGGGGGGGGCAATGAGCAGTTCTTC
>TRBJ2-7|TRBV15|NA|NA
CATSSLPRYEQYF
TGTGCCACCAGCAGCCTGCCGCGGTACGAGCAGTACTTC
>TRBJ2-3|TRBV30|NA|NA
CAWSVSNSDTQYF
TGTGCCTGGAGTGTATCTAACTCAGATACGCAGTATTTT
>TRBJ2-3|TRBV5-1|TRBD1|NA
CASSLAPSRQGTDTQYF
TGCGCCAGCAGCTTGGCCCCTTCTCGACAGGGAACAGATACGCAGTATTTT
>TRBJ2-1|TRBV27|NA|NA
CASSFSTSTSYNEQFF
TGTGCCAGCAGTTTCTCGACTAGTACCTCCTACAATGAGCAGTTCTTC
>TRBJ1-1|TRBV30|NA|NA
CAWLKNTEAFF
TGTGCCTGGCTAAAGAACACTGAAGCTTTCTTT
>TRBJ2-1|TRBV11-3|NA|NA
CASSLTGYNEQFF
TGTGCCAGCAGCTTAACAGGGTACAATGAGCAGTTCTTC
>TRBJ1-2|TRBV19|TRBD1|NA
CASRAGTGNYGYTF
TGTGCCAGTAGGGCCGGGACAGGGAACTATGGCTACACCTTC
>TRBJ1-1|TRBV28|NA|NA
CASSFPTGTNKNTEAFF
TGTGCCAGCAGTTTCCCTACCGGGACAAACAAGAACACTGAAGCTTTCTTT
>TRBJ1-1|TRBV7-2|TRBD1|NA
CASSLGTGRSEAFF
TGTGCCAGCAGCTTAGGGACAGGGCGGTCTGAAGCTTTCTTT
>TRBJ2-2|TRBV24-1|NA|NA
CATSDGQYTGELFF
TGTGCCACCAGCGATGGACAGTACACCGGGGAGCTGTTTTTT
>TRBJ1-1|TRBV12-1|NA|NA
CASSQRRDTEAFF
TGTGCCAGCAGCCAGCGGAGGGACACTGAAGCTTTCTTT
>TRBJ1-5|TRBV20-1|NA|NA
CSASSGQGNQPQHF
TGCAGTGCTAGTTCAGGACAAGGTAATCAGCCCCAGCATTTT
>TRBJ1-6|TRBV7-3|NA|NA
CASSVIHHRSRGFYNSPLHF
TGTGCCAGCAGCGTAATCCACCACCGTAGCAGGGGTTTCTATAATTCACCCCTCCACTTT
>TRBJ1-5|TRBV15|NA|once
CATSRQGNQPQHF
TGTGCCACCAGCAGGCAGGGCAATCAGCCCCAGCATTTT